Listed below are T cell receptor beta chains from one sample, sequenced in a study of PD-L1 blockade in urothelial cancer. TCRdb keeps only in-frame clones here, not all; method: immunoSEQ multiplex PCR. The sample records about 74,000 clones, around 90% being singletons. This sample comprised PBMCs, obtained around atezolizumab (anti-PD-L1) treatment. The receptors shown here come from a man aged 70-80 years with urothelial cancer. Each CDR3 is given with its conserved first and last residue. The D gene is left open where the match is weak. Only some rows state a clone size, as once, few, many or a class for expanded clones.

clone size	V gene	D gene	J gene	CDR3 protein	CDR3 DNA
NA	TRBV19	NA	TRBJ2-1	CASSIVVASTSYNEQFF	TGTGCCAGTAGTATAGTGGTAGCTTCAACCTCCTACAATGAGCAGTTCTTC
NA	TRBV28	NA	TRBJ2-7	CASSLSGGSRYEQYF	TGTGCCAGCAGTTTATCGGGTGGAAGCCGCTACGAGCAGTACTTC
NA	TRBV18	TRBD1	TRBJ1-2	CASSLGTGRISNYGYTF	TGTGCCAGCTCACTTGGGACAGGGAGAATATCGAACTATGGCTACACCTTC
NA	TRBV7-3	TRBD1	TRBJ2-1	CASSPTGADEQFF	TGTGCCAGCAGTCCTACAGGGGCAGATGAGCAGTTCTTC
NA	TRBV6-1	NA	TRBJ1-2	CASTLGGAGGYTF	TGTGCCAGCACCCTGGGAGGGGCAGGAGGCTACACCTTC
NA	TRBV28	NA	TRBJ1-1	CASSSGVTEAFF	TGTGCCAGCAGCTCAGGGGTCACTGAAGCTTTCTTT
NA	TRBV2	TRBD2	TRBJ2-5	CASNPEGREETQYF	TGTGCCAGCAACCCGGAAGGGAGGGAAGAGACCCAGTACTTC
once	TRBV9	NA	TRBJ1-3	CASSVDGAGNTIYF	TGTGCCAGCAGCGTAGATGGGGCCGGAAACACCATATATTTT
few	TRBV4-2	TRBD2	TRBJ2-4	CASSLTGGDLDIQYF	TGTGCCAGCAGCCTCACGGGGGGGGATTTGGACATTCAGTACTTC
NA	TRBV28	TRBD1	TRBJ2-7	CASSSPQGQGGYEQYF	TGTGCCAGCAGTTCCCCCCAAGGACAGGGGGGATACGAGCAGTACTTC
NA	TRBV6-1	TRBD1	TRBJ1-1	CASRTGVNTEAFF	TGTGCCAGCAGGACAGGGGTGAACACTGAAGCTTTCTTT
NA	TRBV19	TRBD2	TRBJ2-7	CASSRAGVPGEQYF	TGTGCCAGTAGTCGGGCGGGAGTTCCGGGCGAGCAGTACTTC
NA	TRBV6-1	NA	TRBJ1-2	CASSEAGGYGYTF	TGTGCCAGCAGTGAAGCAGGAGGTTATGGCTACACCTTC
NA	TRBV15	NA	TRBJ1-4	CATSRDFTVNEKLFF	TGTGCCACCAGCAGAGATTTTACGGTAAATGAAAAACTGTTTTTT
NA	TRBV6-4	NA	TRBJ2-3	CASSAAGGGGTDTQYF	TGTGCCAGCAGTGCGGCAGGGGGAGGAGGGACAGATACGCAGTATTTT
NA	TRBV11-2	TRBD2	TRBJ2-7	CASSQTSGIIESYEQYF	TGTGCCAGCAGCCAGACTAGCGGGATAATCGAGTCCTACGAGCAGTACTTC
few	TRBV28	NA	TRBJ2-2	CASISSGLPFGELFF	TGTGCCAGCATTTCTTCGGGACTCCCCTTCGGGGAGCTGTTTTTT
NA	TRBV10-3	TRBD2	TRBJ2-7	CAISSGRADEQYF	TGTGCCATCAGTAGCGGGAGGGCGGACGAGCAGTACTTC
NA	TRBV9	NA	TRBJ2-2	CASSVGASQNTGELFF	TGTGCCAGCAGCGTAGGGGCGAGTCAAAACACCGGGGAGCTGTTTTTT
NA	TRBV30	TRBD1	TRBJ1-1	CAWKGQGGGNTEAFF	TGTGCCTGGAAGGGACAGGGAGGAGGGAACACTGAAGCTTTCTTT
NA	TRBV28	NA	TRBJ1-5	CASRGSGTPQPQHF	TGTGCCAGCAGAGGCTCCGGGACTCCTCAGCCCCAGCATTTT
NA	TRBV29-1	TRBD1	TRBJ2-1	CSALTGGSVNEQFF	TGCAGCGCCTTGACAGGGGGCTCGGTCAATGAGCAGTTCTTC
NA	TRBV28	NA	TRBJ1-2	CASRQPPGREEGYGYTF	TGTGCCAGCCGGCAACCTCCAGGGAGGGAGGAAGGCTATGGCTACACCTTC
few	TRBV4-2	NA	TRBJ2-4	CASSQDAGTRNIQYF	TGTGCCAGCAGCCAAGATGCAGGGACAAGGAACATTCAGTACTTC
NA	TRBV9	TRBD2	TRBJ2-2	CASSVASGSTGELFF	TGTGCCAGCAGCGTAGCTAGCGGGAGTACCGGGGAGCTGTTTTTT
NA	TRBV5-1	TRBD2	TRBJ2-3	CASSLDTTIAGRPPDTQYF	TGCGCCAGCAGCTTAGATACAACTATAGCGGGAAGGCCCCCAGATACGCAGTATTTT
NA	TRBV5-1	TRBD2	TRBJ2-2	CASSFGLAGDASTGELFF	TGCGCCAGCAGCTTTGGACTAGCGGGAGACGCTAGCACCGGGGAGCTGTTTTTT
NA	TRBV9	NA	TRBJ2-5	CASSVARGTFQETQYF	TGTGCCAGCAGCGTAGCTCGAGGGACTTTCCAAGAGACCCAGTACTTC
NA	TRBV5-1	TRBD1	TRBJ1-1	CASSLRQGATEAFF	TGCGCCAGCAGCCTGCGACAGGGGGCTACTGAAGCTTTCTTT
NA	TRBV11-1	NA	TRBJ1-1	CASSLEGGSEAFF	TGTGCCAGCAGCTTAGAGGGAGGATCTGAAGCTTTCTTT
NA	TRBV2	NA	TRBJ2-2	CASSDPTADRNTGELFF	TGTGCCAGCAGTGACCCGACCGCGGACAGGAACACCGGGGAGCTGTTTTTT
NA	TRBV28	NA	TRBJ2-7	CASRTGGDRATYEQYF	TGTGCCAGCAGGACGGGGGGGGACAGGGCAACCTACGAGCAGTACTTC
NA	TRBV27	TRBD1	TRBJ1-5	CASSLSGGQGSNQPQHF	TGTGCCAGCAGTTTATCGGGGGGACAGGGTAGCAATCAGCCCCAGCATTTT
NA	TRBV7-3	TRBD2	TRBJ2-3	CASSPSTSGGDTQYF	TGTGCCAGCAGCCCGTCGACTAGCGGAGGAGATACGCAGTATTTT
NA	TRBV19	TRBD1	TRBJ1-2	CASSRQGTTTNYGYTF	TGTGCCAGTAGTAGACAGGGGACTACAACTAACTATGGCTACACCTTC
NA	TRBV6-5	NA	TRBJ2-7	CASSYSMLEIYEQYF	TGTGCCAGCAGTTACTCGATGCTGGAGATCTACGAGCAGTACTTC